Below, 28 T cell receptor beta chains from the same sample are listed, as sequenced in a study of human T cells and chemical hapten exposure. TCRdb itself ran the RACE reads through MiXCR, one entry per CDR3 protein. The repertoire holds over 55,000 distinct CDR3 sequences, with 9.5% to 15% as singletons. Time point noted: patch test 3, about 24 weeks after DPC sensitization. Treatment denoted: therapeutic diphenylcyclopropenone sensitization with weekly scalp DPC. The source was whole blood, collected in connection with sensitization to the hapten diphenylcyclopropenone (DPC). The receptor source for this set is a man aged 25 to 45 with alopecia areata. Some clones in this sample may be carry-over from other donors' samples.

This clonotype showed up just a few times. This chain links TRBV10-2 with TRBJ2-1; D gene ambiguous. V was clipped by 3 bases and J by 10 bases, with 19 bases between them. The CDR3 sequence is 15 residues long. Germline CDR1 and CDR2: WSHSY and SAAADI. CDR3 DNA sequence: TGCGCCAGCAGTGACGCCTATCCCGTCCTCGGCGAGCAGTTCTTC. Amino acid sequence: CASSDAYPVLGEQFF.

The chain carries TRBV6-5 and TRBJ2-7; 7 bases map to TRBD1. V lost 10 bases to trimming and J lost 2 bases; unmatched junction nucleotides: 5. Germline values: CDR1 MNHEY, CDR2 SVGAGI. The CDR3 is 12 residues long. CDR3 sequence reads: CATSGTAYEQYF. The CDR3 DNA sequence: TGTGCCACCTCCGGGACAGCCTACGAGCAGTACTTC.

This clonotype was seen many times. The rearrangement uses TRBV14 and TRBJ1-5; D perhaps matches TRBD1 (5 bases). The CDR3 consists of 14 residues. The ends were cut back, 1 base at V and 7 bases at J, with 11 bases in the middle. Germline assignment: CDR1 SGHDN and CDR2 FVKESK. CDR3 sequence (DNA): TGTGCCAGCAGCCAAGGGCAGGCAGGGCAGCCCCAGCATTTT. Protein product: CASSQGQAGQPQHF.

The table lists this clonotype with many counts. The CDR3 DNA is TGCAGTGCTAGTGGACAGAGAAACTATGGCTACACCTTC. This translates into CSASGQRNYGYTF. The J gene is TRBJ1-2, the V gene TRBV20-1; possible D gene TRBD1, 6 bases. V lost 3 bases to trimming and J lost 2 bases, with 10 bases between them. The CDR3 has 13 amino acids. Germline values: CDR1 DFQATT, CDR2 SNEGSKA (reference sequence).

In its sample, this clonotype was seen many times. This chain connects TRBV12-2 to TRBJ1-5. TRBV12-2 is flagged as a pseudogene. The CDR3 has 15 residues. In DNA, the CDR3 is TGTGCAAGTCGCCACCGGACGGATAGCAATCAGCCCCAGCATTTT. It specifies CASRHRTDSNQPQHF.

At least ten counts were recorded for this clonotype. The V call is TRBV28, the J call TRBJ1-4; TRBD1 matches 7 bases. CDR1 and CDR2 (germline): MDHEN, SYDVKM. After removal of 2 bases from V and 6 bases from J, the junction contained 6 bases not matched to a gene. The CDR3 sequence is 15 residues long. The CDR3 spells CASSLGDRDDEKLFF. CDR3 coding DNA: TGTGCCAGCAGTTTAGGTGACAGGGACGATGAAAAACTGTTTTTT.

This clonotype came up many times. V and J are TRBV5-1 and TRBJ1-1; 9 bases are a match to TRBD1. The J segment lost 4 bases and the V segment lost 4 bases, leaving 5 bases of the junction unmatched. Germline V lookup: CDR1 SGHRS, CDR2 YFSETQ. The CDR3 extends over 14 amino acids. The chain's CDR3 is CASSQGQGGTEAFF. CDR3 DNA sequence: TGCGCCAGCAGCCAGGGACAGGGCGGCACTGAAGCTTTCTTT.

This clonotype was observed a handful of times. The genes are TRBV2 and TRBJ1-2, with a tentative D call TRBD1 (6 bases). The CDR3 length is 13 residues. V dropped 5 bases and J dropped 8 bases, with 15 bases sitting between them. Germline V CDR1 and CDR2: SNHLY, FYNNEI. CDR3 in DNA: TGTGCCAGCAGTCTAGGGGGAGAGGGCGGCTACACCTTC. This codes for CASSLGGEGGYTF. Variable domain in full (rest from reference TRBV2 and TRBJ1-2): EPEVTQTPSHQVTQMGQEVILRCVPISNHLYFYWYRQILGQKVEFLVSFYNNEISEKSEIFDDQFSVERPDGSNFTLKIRSTKLEDSAMYFCASSLGGEGGYTFGSGTRLTVV.

This clonotype occurred a few times. The chain carries TRBV20-1 and TRBJ2-1, with TRBD2 identical over 10 bases. Per germline, CDR1 DFQATT and CDR2 SNEGSKA (reference sequence). Losses at the gene ends were 6 bases for V and 8 bases for J; bases not matched to a gene: 7. The CDR3 runs 13 residues. DNA for the CDR3: TGCAGTGCAGCGGGGGGGCTTAACTATGAGCAGTTCTTC. Its protein product is CSAAGGLNYEQFF.

The chain is built from TRBV28 and TRBJ1-1; D gene uncertain. This CDR3 spans 14 amino acids. In germline, CDR1 is MDHEN, CDR2 SYDVKM. V was shortened by 6 bases and J by 0 bases, with 11 bases between the two germline ends. CDR3 sequence (DNA): TGTGCCAGCAGCTACAGCCTAATGAACACTGAAGCTTTCTTT. Protein product: CASSYSLMNTEAFF.

This clonotype was seen repeatedly, ten times or more. J is TRBJ2-7 and V is TRBV7-6; 8 positions match TRBD2. This CDR3 has 14 residues. The junction had 7 bases not matched to a gene; V was cut back by 4 bases and J by 5 bases. Germline V lookup: CDR1 SGHVS, CDR2 FNYEAQ. The DNA of the CDR3 is TGTGCCAGCAGCTCCCCCGGGAGGGAGGACGAGCAGTACTTC. As protein: CASSSPGREDEQYF.

This clonotype came up many times. The chain joins TRBV27 to TRBJ2-3; D is ambiguous. This CDR3 is 13 amino acids long. CDR1 MNHEY and CDR2 SMNVEV come from the germline V gene (reference sequence). Deletions cut 5 bases from V and 2 bases from J, with 8 bases between. The CDR3 nucleotides are TGTGCCAGCAGTGGCCTCCTCACAGATACGCAGTATTTT. This codes for CASSGLLTDTQYF.

This clonotype was observed a few times. The chain is built from TRBV3-1 and TRBJ1-2; D is unclear. This CDR3 contains 14 residues. The germline CDR1 and CDR2 sequences are LGHDT and YNNKEL (reference sequence). V was cut by 1 base and J by 4 bases, with 10 bases left in between. The DNA for the CDR3 is TGTGCCAGCAGCCAAGTGTCGGTAACCTATGGCTACACCTTC. Its translation: CASSQVSVTYGYTF. The full variable domain, in which reference TRBV3-1 and TRBJ1-2 provide the parts outside the CDR3, is DTAVSQTPKYLVTQMGNDKSIKCEQNLGHDTMYWYKQDSKKFLKIMFSYNNKELIINETVPNRFSPKSPDKAHLNLHINSLELGDSAVYFCASSQVSVTYGYTFGSGTRLTVV.

Remarks on this clonotype: This may come from a read error, since a much larger clone is one base off. J is TRBJ1-4 and V is TRBV10-3, with D perhaps matching TRBD1 (5 bases). The CDR3 spans 14 residues. CDR1 and CDR2 (germline): ENHRY, SYGVKD. CDR3 DNA sequence: TGTGCCATCAGCGGGACGGGAGGGACGGAAAAAATGTTTTTT. This translates into CAISGTGGTEKMFF.

J is TRBJ2-7 and V is TRBV5-1, with 8 bases lining up with TRBD1. The junction had 12 bases not matched to a gene; V was cut back by 0 bases and J by 4 bases. The CDR3 sequence is 17 residues long. The V gene's germline CDR1 is SGHRS and CDR2 YFSETQ. CDR3 sequence reads: CASSLGPPGQETYEQYF. As DNA, the CDR3 is TGCGCCAGCAGCTTGGGGCCCCCGGGACAGGAGACGTACGAGCAGTACTTC.

The rearrangement links TRBV20-1 to TRBJ2-3; D possibly matches TRBD1 or TRBD2 (5 bases each). The germline V gene has CDR1 DFQATT and CDR2 SNEGSKA (reference sequence). The CDR3 covers 13 residues. Between the trimmed V and J ends, which lost 6 bases and 0 bases, there was a span of 10 bases. CDR3 region: CSAVGPSTDTQYF. CDR3 DNA sequence: TGCAGTGCCGTGGGACCTAGCACAGATACGCAGTATTTT.

There are a few counts of this clonotype. This chain joins TRBV9 and TRBJ2-1; D uncertain. Germline CDR1 reads SGDLS; CDR2 reads YYNGEE. CDR3 length equals 15 residues. V gave up 0 bases and J gave up 6 bases, with 13 bases separating them. CDR3 DNA: TGTGCCAGCAGCGTAGTTGGGCAGGTTTTCAATGAGCAGTTCTTC. Protein sequence: CASSVVGQVFNEQFF. Together with reference TRBV9 and TRBJ2-1, the CDR3 gives the full variable domain: DSGVTQTPKHLITATGQRVTLRCSPRSGDLSVYWYQQSLDQGLQFLIQYYNGEERAKGNILERFSAQQFPDLHSELNLSSLELGDSALYFCASSVVGQVFNEQFFGPGTRLTVL.

This clonotype was counted between two and nine times. The V gene is TRBV5-1, the J gene TRBJ1-5; no reliable D call. The germline V gene encodes CDR1 SGHRS and CDR2 YFSETQ. This CDR3 region has 16 residues. V was cut by 3 bases and J by 3 bases, with 16 bases left in between. The CDR3 DNA reads TGCGCCAGCAGCTGGCCTAGGGCTTGTAACAATCAGCCCCAGCATTTT. Its protein is CASSWPRACNNQPQHF.

This clonotype was counted many times. The J gene is TRBJ2-1, the V gene TRBV6-4; 10 positions agree with TRBD2. The CDR3 is made up of 17 amino acids. Unmatched junction bases numbered 8, after V lost 6 bases and J lost 0 bases. CDR1 and CDR2 from the germline V gene are MRHNA and SNTAGT. The CDR3 loop reads CASRASGGVGSYNEQFF. Here the CDR3 DNA reads TGTGCCAGCAGAGCGAGCGGGGGGGTCGGCTCCTACAATGAGCAGTTCTTC.

This clonotype was recorded many times. This chain links TRBV12-3 or TRBV12-4 with TRBJ2-7; no definite D call. CDR3 length: 13 residues. Between the trimmed V and J ends, which lost 6 bases and 2 bases, there was a span of 11 bases. In nucleotides, the CDR3 is TGTGCCAGCAGCCGGGTAGGAGCCTACGAGCAGTACTTC. Its translation: CASSRVGAYEQYF.

The genes are TRBV7-3 and TRBJ1-1; 8 nucleotides line up with TRBD1. The germline CDR1 and CDR2 sequences are SGHTA and FQGTGA. The CDR3 length is 13 residues. V lost 5 bases to trimming and J lost 3 bases; unmatched junction nucleotides: 2. DNA of the CDR3: TGTGCCAGCAGCAAGGACAGGGACACTGAAGCTTTCTTT. Translation gives CASSKDRDTEAFF.

This chain connects TRBV29-1 to TRBJ2-7; no clear D. The CDR3 length is 12 residues. Germline V gene lookup returns CDR1 SQVTM and CDR2 ANQGSEA. Trimming shortened V by 7 bases and J by 2 bases, and 12 bases separated the two germline ends. The DNA of the CDR3 is TGCAGCGGAGCTTTTTATCCCTACGAGCAGTACTTC. Its protein is CSGAFYPYEQYF.

This clonotype was counted a few times. This chain links TRBV6-5 with TRBJ1-1; D call uncertain. Germline CDR1 is MNHEY and CDR2 is SVGAGI. V was shortened by 3 bases and J by 4 bases, with 12 bases between the two germline ends. The CDR3 is 14 amino acids. In nucleotides, the CDR3 is TGTGCCAGCAGTTATTTGACCGTAGGCACTGAAGCTTTCTTT. Protein product: CASSYLTVGTEAFF.

V gene TRBV6-6 combines with J gene TRBJ1-2, with 8 bases identical to TRBD1. The germline gives CDR1 MNHNY, CDR2 SVGAGI (reference sequence). Losses at the gene ends were 6 bases for V and 8 bases for J; bases not matched to a gene: 11. The CDR3 totals 14 residues. The chain's CDR3 is CASSSGQGLRGYTF. CDR3 nucleotides: TGTGCCAGCAGCTCCGGACAGGGATTGAGGGGCTACACCTTC.

This clonotype was counted many times. The chain recombines TRBV7-6 with TRBJ2-1; TRBD2 matches 10 bases. This CDR3 is 16 amino acids long. With 1 base clipped from V and 4 bases from J, the junction kept 4 bases outside the gene matches. CDR1 is SGHVS and CDR2 is FNYEAQ in the germline V gene. CDR3 amino acids: CASSLESSGGYNEQFF. The CDR3 region has the DNA TGTGCCAGCAGCTTAGAATCTAGCGGGGGTTACAATGAGCAGTTCTTC.

This rearrangement joins TRBV6-2 or TRBV6-3 to TRBJ2-1; no reliable D call. Trimming shortened V by 5 bases and J by 1 base, and 18 bases separated the two germline ends. The germline CDR1 and CDR2 sequences are MNHEY and SVGEGT. CDR3 length: 17 amino acids. The CDR3 reads CASSPSSSGYSYNEQFF. Here the CDR3 DNA reads TGTGCCAGCAGTCCCTCGTCATCTGGGTATTCCTACAATGAGCAGTTCTTC.

This clonotype was found a few times. This rearrangement joins TRBV7-2 to TRBJ2-5, with 9 positions matching TRBD2. The CDR3 totals 15 residues. Germline trimming cut 4 bases from V and 2 bases from J; bases unmatched to any gene: 5. Germline loops: CDR1 SGHTA, CDR2 FQGNSA. This CDR3 is CASSWRGGLQETQYF. CDR3 DNA: TGTGCCAGCAGCTGGCGGGGGGGATTACAAGAGACCCAGTACTTC.

This clonotype appeared many times. The genes are TRBV7-9 and TRBJ1-6, with 8 positions matching TRBD1. CDR1 and CDR2 (germline): SEHNR, FQNEAQ (reference sequence). J was trimmed by 2 bases and V by 5 bases; bases with no gene match: 5. The CDR3 runs 16 residues. CDR3 nucleotides: TGTGCCAGCAGCCCGATGACAGGGGCCTATAATTCACCCCTCCACTTT. It specifies CASSPMTGAYNSPLHF. Supplemented by reference TRBV7-9 and TRBJ1-6, the full variable domain reads DTGVSQNPRHKITKRGQNVTFRCDPISEHNRLYWYRQTLGQGPEFLTYFQNEAQLEKSRLLSDRFSAERPKGSFSTLEIQRTEQGDSAMYLCASSPMTGAYNSPLHFGNGTRLTVT.